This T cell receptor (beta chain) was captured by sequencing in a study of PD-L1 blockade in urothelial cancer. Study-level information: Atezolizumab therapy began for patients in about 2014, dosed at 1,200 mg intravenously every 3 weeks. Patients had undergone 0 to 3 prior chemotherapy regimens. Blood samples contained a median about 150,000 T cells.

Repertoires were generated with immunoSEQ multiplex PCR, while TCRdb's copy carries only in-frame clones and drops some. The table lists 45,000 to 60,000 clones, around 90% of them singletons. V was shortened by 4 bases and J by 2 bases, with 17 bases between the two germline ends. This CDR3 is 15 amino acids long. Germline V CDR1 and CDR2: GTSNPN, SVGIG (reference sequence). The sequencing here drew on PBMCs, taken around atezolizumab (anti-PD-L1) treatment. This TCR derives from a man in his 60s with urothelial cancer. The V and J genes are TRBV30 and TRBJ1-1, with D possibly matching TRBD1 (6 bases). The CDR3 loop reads CAWIEAGQPNTEAFF. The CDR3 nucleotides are TGTGCCTGGATTGAAGCCGGACAGCCTAACACTGAAGCTTTCTTT.